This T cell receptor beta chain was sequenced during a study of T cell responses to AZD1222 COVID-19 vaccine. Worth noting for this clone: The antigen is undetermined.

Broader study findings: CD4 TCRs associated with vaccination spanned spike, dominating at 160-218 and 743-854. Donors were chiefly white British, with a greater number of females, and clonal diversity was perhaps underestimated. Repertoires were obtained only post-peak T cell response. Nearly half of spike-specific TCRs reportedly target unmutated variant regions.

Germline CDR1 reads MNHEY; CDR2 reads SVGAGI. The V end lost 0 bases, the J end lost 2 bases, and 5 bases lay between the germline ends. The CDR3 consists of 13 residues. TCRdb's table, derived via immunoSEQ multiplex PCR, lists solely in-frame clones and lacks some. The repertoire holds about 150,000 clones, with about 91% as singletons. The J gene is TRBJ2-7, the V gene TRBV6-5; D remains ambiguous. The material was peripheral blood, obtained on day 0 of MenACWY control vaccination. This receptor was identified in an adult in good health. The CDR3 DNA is TGTGCCAGCAGTTACTCGCGGACCTACGAGCAGTACTTC. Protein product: CASSYSRTYEQYF.